What follows are 8 T cell receptor beta chains derived from one specimen sequenced in a study of T cells expressing NK-cell markers. One entry per CDR3 protein, without DNA, is what TCRdb gives after re-calling the 5' RACE reads. This sample lists roughly 180,000 distinct CDR3 sequences; its ten largest clones have 20%. Sequencing was carried out using blood T cells: a sorted CD56 or NKG2C T cell subset, CD4+ or CD8+ T cells, or bulk PBMC T cells (not recorded which). The receptor set was obtained from a man aged 18-70 years in good health.

The chain couples TRBV5-1 to TRBJ1-2; TCRdb reports TRBD1, a call that lacks DNA to check it against. CDR1 is SGHRS, CDR2 YFSETQ, per germline. This CDR3 is built from 15 residues. The CDR3 reads CASSQSGTPNYGYTF.

V is TRBV7-7 and J is TRBJ2-7; checking the TCRdb D call of TRBD1 is not possible without DNA. There are 15 residues in the CDR3. Looked up from germline, CDR1 is SSHAT and CDR2 is FNYEAQ (reference sequence). The CDR3 spells CASSGGDSHSYEQYF.

V gene TRBV19 combines with J gene TRBJ2-7. The CDR3 consists of 15 residues. Germline V gene sequence: CDR1 LNHDA, CDR2 SQIVND (reference sequence). The CDR3 spells CASSIDAQDSYEQYF.

V and J are TRBV3-1 and TRBJ2-3; TCRdb proposes TRBD1, but this gene call is untestable without DNA. This CDR3 is 19 amino acids long. Germline V gene data show CDR1 as LGHDT and CDR2 as YNNKEL (reference sequence). Here the CDR3 reads CASSQEVKEGEFITDTQYF.

J is TRBJ1-6 and V is TRBV7-9. Germline V gives CDR1 SEHNR, CDR2 FQNEAQ (reference sequence). The CDR3 is 14 residues long. CDR3 residues: CASSLGRTDSPLHF. Full variable domain (outside the CDR3, taken from reference TRBV7-9 and TRBJ1-6): DTGVSQNPRHKITKRGQNVTFRCDPISEHNRLYWYRQTLGQGPEFLTYFQNEAQLEKSRLLSDRFSAERPKGSFSTLEIQRTEQGDSAMYLCASSLGRTDSPLHFGNGTRLTVT.

The rearrangement joins TRBV2 to TRBJ2-7. CDR3 length: 11 residues. CDR1 is SNHLY, CDR2 FYNNEI, per germline. The CDR3 region is CATRLPYEQYF. The full variable domain, its missing parts supplied by reference TRBV2 and TRBJ2-7, is EPEVTQTPSHQVTQMGQEVILRCVPISNHLYFYWYRQILGQKVEFLVSFYNNEISEKSEIFDDQFSVERPDGSNFTLKIRSTKLEDSAMYFCATRLPYEQYFGPGTRLTVT.

The V and J genes are TRBV6-2 or TRBV6-3 and TRBJ2-1; the D call of TRBD1 rests on TCRdb alone, since no DNA is present to check it. CDR3 length equals 16 residues. Germline V gives CDR1 MNHEY, CDR2 SVGEGT. CDR3 in amino acids: CASSYRTGGSYNEQFF.

The genes are TRBV4-1 and TRBJ2-7; there is no DNA to check the TCRdb D call of TRBD1. The germline gives CDR1 MGHRA, CDR2 YSYEKL. The CDR3 is made up of 14 amino acids. The CDR3 here is CASSQFEAGNEQYF.